What follows are 26 T cell receptor beta chains derived from one specimen sequenced in a study of T cells in Graves' hyperthyroidism and ophthalmopathy. Using RNA transcripts as the source, TCR beta CDR3 regions were amplified. The HTBI primer set drove a first-round RT-PCR of the TCR CDR3. From the multiplex PCR reads, TCRdb called clonotypes with MiXCR, one entry per CDR3 protein. The sample records around 530,000 distinct CDR3 sequences, 15% to 20% being singletons. Sequencing was performed on blood. All receptors derive from a woman in her late teens or twenties with Graves' ophthalmopathy.

This clonotype was seen ten or more times. V usage is TRBV5-1 and J usage is TRBJ1-1, with D perhaps matching TRBD1 (6 bases). The CDR3 contains 16 residues. V lost 4 bases to trimming and J lost 7 bases, with 23 bases between them. Looked up from germline, CDR1 is SGHRS and CDR2 is YFSETQ. CDR3 sequence (DNA): TGCGCCAGCAGCCAGGCCCCGGGCGGCGAGGGGGGTGAAGCTTTCTTT. It encodes CASSQAPGGEGGEAFF.

This clonotype was recorded at least ten times. V usage is TRBV2 and J usage is TRBJ1-1, with D possibly being TRBD1 (5 bases). CDR1 is SNHLY, CDR2 FYNNEI, per germline. The CDR3 spans 14 residues. The germline V and J ends were trimmed by 0 bases and 3 bases, with 8 bases remaining between them. CDR3 bases: TGTGCCAGCAGTGAAGCACGACAGTACACTGAAGCTTTCTTT. Translated: CASSEARQYTEAFF.

Many counts were recorded for this clonotype. J is TRBJ1-1 and V is TRBV27; TRBD1 might be the D (5 bases). The V end lost 5 bases, the J end lost 3 bases, and 16 bases lay between the germline ends. Per the germline V gene, CDR1 is MNHEY and CDR2 is SMNVEV (reference sequence). This CDR3 contains 15 residues. CDR3 DNA: TGTGCCAGCAGTCCCAGGGTTGGTGCGGACACTGAAGCTTTCTTT. Its protein product is CASSPRVGADTEAFF.

This clonotype has more than one count but fewer than ten. The chain couples TRBV5-1 to TRBJ2-5; TRBD1 is a possible D gene (6 bases). This CDR3 spans 13 amino acids. CDR1 is SGHRS and CDR2 is YFSETQ in the germline V gene. V was trimmed by 6 bases and J by 0 bases, leaving 9 bases between them. The CDR3: CASTRTDQETQYF. CDR3 bases: TGCGCCAGCACCCGGACAGACCAAGAGACCCAGTACTTC.

V is TRBV19 and J is TRBJ2-1; D might be TRBD1 (5 bases). Trimming pared 1 base from V and 4 bases from J, leaving 11 bases between. The CDR3 contains 15 residues. Germline assignment: CDR1 LNHDA and CDR2 SQIVND (reference sequence). The CDR3 protein is CASSIGDSFYNEQFF. The CDR3 DNA is TGTGCCAGTAGTATAGGTGACAGCTTTTACAATGAGCAGTTCTTC.

This clonotype was detected many times. This chain joins TRBV2 and TRBJ2-5; 12 bases agree with TRBD2. Trimming cost V 3 bases and J 1 base; bases outside gene matches: 6. CDR1 is SNHLY, CDR2 FYNNEI, per germline. CDR3 length: 17 amino acids. The CDR3 protein is CASSDSGLAGPQETQYF. CDR3 in DNA: TGTGCCAGCAGTGACTCTGGACTAGCGGGACCCCAAGAGACCCAGTACTTC.

This clonotype has a single count. A much larger clone differs by one base, so this may be a read error. The J gene is TRBJ2-1, the V gene TRBV19, with 14 bases that match TRBD2. Germline lookup yields CDR1 LNHDA and CDR2 SQIVND (reference sequence). Unmatched junction bases numbered 5, after V lost 3 bases and J lost 7 bases. This CDR3 spans 16 amino acids. This chain's CDR3 is CASSMGLAGVHNEQFF. CDR3 bases: TGTGCCAGTAGTATGGGACTAGCGGGAGTGCATAATGAGCAGTTCTTC.

This clonotype came up many times. The chain is built from TRBV5-1 and TRBJ1-4, with D possibly TRBD1 on 5 matching bases. The CDR3 covers 14 residues. Per germline, CDR1 SGHRS and CDR2 YFSETQ. V dropped 1 base and J dropped 3 bases, with 7 bases sitting between them. The CDR3 sequence: CASSLQGSNEKLFF. CDR3 in DNA: TGCGCCAGCAGCTTGCAGGGATCTAATGAAAAACTGTTTTTT.

With regard to this clonotype: This could be a read error, since a much larger clone is one nucleotide away. Here the CDR3 reads CASSTGAVSDTQYF. DNA of the CDR3: TGCGCCAGCAGCACTGGGGCCGTCTCAGATACGCAGTATTTT. This sequence joins TRBV4-1 and TRBJ2-3; D might be TRBD1 (5 bases). V was shortened by 5 bases and J by 4 bases, with 13 bases between the two germline ends. This CDR3 has 14 residues. Per the germline V gene, CDR1 is MGHRA and CDR2 is YSYEKL.

The sample holds a few counts of this clonotype. V usage is TRBV9 and J usage is TRBJ2-1, with 11 bases aligning to TRBD2. V lost 2 bases to trimming and J lost 0 bases; unmatched junction nucleotides: 4. The CDR3 contains 17 residues. CDR1 and CDR2 from the germline V gene are SGDLS and YYNGEE. The CDR3 loop reads CASSVSGTSGSYNEQFF. The DNA of the CDR3 is TGTGCCAGCAGCGTTTCCGGGACTAGCGGCTCCTACAATGAGCAGTTCTTC.

This clonotype was detected ten times or more. J is TRBJ2-7 and V is TRBV5-1; unclear D gene. Trimming removed 0 bases from V and 2 bases from J, with 12 bases in between. The V gene's germline CDR1 is SGHRS and CDR2 YFSETQ. The CDR3 covers 15 residues. The CDR3 region has the DNA TGCGCCAGCAGCTTGGAAATAGGGAAGGCCTACGAGCAGTACTTC. Its translation is CASSLEIGKAYEQYF.

The chain employs TRBV19 and TRBJ1-6; tentatively, D is TRBD1 (5 bases). This CDR3 contains 13 residues. The germline V gene has CDR1 LNHDA and CDR2 SQIVND (reference sequence). Trimming shortened V by 5 bases and J by 6 bases, and 8 bases separated the two germline ends. The CDR3 sequence: CASSRGVNSPLHF. The CDR3 nucleotides read TGTGCCAGTAGTCGGGGGGTTAATTCACCCCTCCACTTT.

The V gene is TRBV3-1, the J gene TRBJ1-6; the D is unclear. The CDR3 totals 15 residues. The V and J ends lost 5 bases and 8 bases respectively, with 16 bases between them. Germline values: CDR1 LGHDT, CDR2 YNNKEL (reference sequence). Here the CDR3 DNA reads TGTGCCAGCAGCGAAAACCGGGTATCTGATTCACCCCTCCACTTT. Translation: CASSENRVSDSPLHF.

In its sample, this clonotype was seen a few times. DNA for the CDR3: TGTGCCAGCAGCGTAGAGGGGGGCGTGACAGATACGCAGTATTTT. It specifies CASSVEGGVTDTQYF. The J gene is TRBJ2-3, the V gene TRBV9; D possibly matches TRBD1 or TRBD2 (6 bases each). The V gene lost 0 bases and the J gene lost 3 bases, with 11 bases spanning the gap. This CDR3 has 15 residues. Germline lookup yields CDR1 SGDLS and CDR2 YYNGEE.

At least ten counts were recorded for this clonotype. The V gene is TRBV3-1, the J gene TRBJ1-1; a weak D match, TRBD1 (6 bases). Trimming shortened V by 3 bases and J by 6 bases, and 11 bases separated the two germline ends. The length of the CDR3 is 13 residues. From germline, CDR1 is LGHDT and CDR2 YNNKEL (reference sequence). The CDR3 reads CASSHLQGPEAFF. The CDR3 DNA is TGTGCCAGCAGCCACCTACAGGGTCCTGAAGCTTTCTTT.

For this clonotype: At one end, the junction sequence differs from germline, possibly due to a read error. The chain has TRBV7-9 and TRBJ1-2, with unresolved D. The germline gives CDR1 SEHNR, CDR2 FQNEAQ (reference sequence). The CDR3 has 12 amino acids. The CDR3 DNA is TGTGCCGGCAGCCCTGACGAAGATGGCTACACCTTC. It encodes CAGSPDEDGYTF.

This clonotype was detected ten times or more. The J gene is TRBJ2-1, the V gene TRBV7-9; TRBD2 matches at 8 bases. The germline V gene encodes CDR1 SEHNR and CDR2 FQNEAQ (reference sequence). The V gene end was trimmed by 5 bases and the J gene end by 7 bases; junction bases not matched to a gene: 10. CDR3 length equals 15 residues. CDR3 sequence: CASSPPAGDWNEQFF. The CDR3, as DNA: TGTGCCAGCAGCCCACCAGCGGGAGACTGGAATGAGCAGTTCTTC.

The table lists this clonotype with a few counts. The V call is TRBV7-6, the J call TRBJ2-4; D uncertain. The CDR3 contains 18 residues. V lost 11 bases and J lost 0, with 26 bases in between. The germline gives CDR1 SGHVS, CDR2 FNYEAQ. The CDR3 DNA reads TGTGCCCCTTACCCAACAGACGCAAATCCCCTAGCCAAAAACATTCAGTACTTC. It is translated as CAPYPTDANPLAKNIQYF.

The chain recombines TRBV20-1 with TRBJ2-5; D unresolved. There are 12 residues in the CDR3. V was shortened by 3 bases and J by 5 bases, with 10 bases between the two germline ends. Germline V CDR1 and CDR2: DFQATT, SNEGSKA (reference sequence). CDR3 region: CSASSVGETQYF. The CDR3 DNA reads as TGCAGTGCTAGCTCTGTCGGGGAGACCCAGTACTTC.

On this clonotype itself: This may stem from a read error, because a much larger clone lies one nucleotide away. This rearrangement joins TRBV20-1 to TRBJ2-7; no clear D. V shed 3 bases and J shed 10 bases, with 19 bases lying between them. The CDR3 has 13 amino acids. Germline V gene sequence: CDR1 DFQATT, CDR2 SNEGSKA (reference sequence). The CDR3 DNA is TGCAGTGCTAGCCAGGACGGAAGGGCGAGCCAGTACTTC. Translation gives CSASQDGRASQYF.

This clonotype was seen many times. The rearrangement uses TRBV28 and TRBJ1-3; D uncertain. Germline CDR1 MDHEN, CDR2 SYDVKM. CDR3 size: 16 residues. V was clipped by 2 bases and J by 0 bases, with 11 bases between them. CDR3 sequence: CASSLSFRLSGNTIYF. In DNA form, the CDR3 reads TGTGCCAGCAGTTTAAGCTTCCGACTCTCTGGAAACACCATATATTTT.

This clonotype came up once. The chain has TRBV30 and TRBJ2-5; 8 nucleotides line up with TRBD2. With 2 bases clipped from V and 5 bases from J, the junction kept 4 bases outside the gene matches. Germline V gene lookup returns CDR1 GTSNPN and CDR2 SVGIG (reference sequence). The CDR3 totals 13 residues. CDR3 sequence: CAWSSRGRETQYF. DNA of the CDR3: TGTGCCTGGAGTTCACGCGGGAGGGAGACCCAGTACTTC.

The V gene is TRBV18, the J gene TRBJ2-5, with D tentatively TRBD1 (5 bases). Looked up from germline, CDR1 is KGHSH and CDR2 is LQKENI. This CDR3 has 16 residues. V was shortened by 2 bases and J by 1 base, with 14 bases between the two germline ends. CDR3: CASSPGQGISQETQYF. In nucleotides, the CDR3 is TGTGCCAGCTCACCAGGGCAGGGTATCTCCCAAGAGACCCAGTACTTC.

This clonotype was seen at least ten times. The chain uses TRBV6-1 and TRBJ1-1; TRBD1 aligns across 8 bases. J was trimmed by 1 base and V by 2 bases; bases with no gene match: 3. The CDR3 consists of 15 residues. Germline CDR1 is MNHNS and CDR2 is SASEGT. This CDR3 is CASSETGGANTEAFF. DNA of the CDR3: TGTGCCAGCAGTGAAACAGGGGGGGCGAACACTGAAGCTTTCTTT.

As for this clonotype: This may be a read error, as it is one base from a much larger clone. V gene TRBV6-1 combines with J gene TRBJ1-1; D uncertain. The CDR3 loop spans 14 amino acids. In germline, CDR1 is MNHNS, CDR2 SASEGT. The CDR3 spells CASRLTGMNTGAFF. CDR3 nucleotides: TGTGCCAGCAGGCTGACGGGTATGAACACTGGAGCTTTCTTT.

The gene calls are TRBV7-3 and TRBJ2-7; TRBD1 matches at 9 bases. J lost 6 bases, V lost 3 bases, and 12 bases had no gene match. From germline, CDR1 is SGHTA and CDR2 FQGTGA. The CDR3 consists of 16 residues. CDR3: CASSLSRDREYCEQYF. As DNA, the CDR3 is TGTGCCAGCAGCTTGTCCCGGGACAGGGAGTACTGCGAGCAGTACTTC.